The T cell receptor (beta chain) described here comes from a study of cytomegalovirus exposure and HLA in healthy donors. General study findings and limits: Later analysis revealed greater clonal expansion in HLA-associated TCR beta chains than in equally common others.

Points on this clone: Antigen specificity is unknown.

This CDR3 has 12 residues. Looked up from germline, CDR1 is SQVTM and CDR2 is ANQGSEA. Trimming removed 2 bases at V and 0 bases at J, with 4 bases between. PCR involved 60 Vbeta and 13 Jbeta primers. Measured with immunoSEQ multiplex PCR; TCRdb has only the in-frame clones, and not every one. Of approximately 150,000 clones in the sample, approximately 80% were seen once. Sequencing was carried out using PBMCs. The chain carries TRBV29-1 and TRBJ1-1; D is ambiguous. The TCR originated in a man under 40 in good health and CMV-seronegative. Written as DNA, the CDR3 is TGCAGCGTTGAACACATGAACACTGAAGCTTTCTTT. Translated, it gives CSVEHMNTEAFF.